This record looks at one T cell receptor (beta chain) sequence and its context. This clone was seen a single time. No antigen is known for it. No base qualities exist here, and no much larger clone lies one base off it. The sample is drawn from a study of blood T cell repertoires in COVID-19 (TCRdb year 2020). Some background on the complete study: Collaborator samples came from the United States, Italy and Spain and covered acute and convalescent phases of COVID-19. The prospective study material was composed of cDNA or gDNA derived from T cells, B-cell-depleted T cells, or PBMCs. Subjects who had been exposed to COVID-19, were actively infected with it, or had recovered from it provided the deeply sampled blood TCRbeta repertoires that made up the dataset. The repertoires were released in a freely available public database meant as a resource for research on the immune response to SARS-CoV-2. Samples came from the ongoing ImmuneRACE study (first 160 participants) plus 1,254 subjects from 6 global collaborators. Sample metadata almost always included a de-identified subject ID, COVID-19 status, age in years and sex. Where available, HLA class I and class II types were obtained from metadata supplied by the sample provider rather than from assay-based typing.

The immunoSEQ Assay, a bias-controlled multiplex PCR, was used to amplify TCRbeta CDR3 regions from genomic DNA. The paper's processing steps were these. Nucleated cell counts per sample were estimated from amplification of reference gene primers within the assay. To quantify the absolute abundance of each unique TCRbeta CDR3 rearrangement, sequence reads were collapsed and filtered. For each sample, productive Simpson clonality was calculated as the square root of Simpson's diversity index across productive rearrangements. In TCRdb, the immuneACCESS table is reduced to in-frame sequences with V and J assigned. These tables do not hold every clone; where another copy was compared, an unresolved V gene accounts for under half, and the others remain unexplained. For V, J and clone size, that table is used; D and trimming come from the DNA. The sample yields roughly 520,000 clones; more than 75% were counted once. The leading ten clones occupy approximately 1.8% of the sample.

What the authors observed across the whole study: How much clinical and demographic metadata was included differed by source and by participant, and the metadata was provided uncurated.

Enrolling through a virtual design, the prospective study's participants ranged in age from about 18 to 100 years and lived across 24 United States geographic areas. In the prospective study, participants were assigned to cohorts based on the clinical history participants reported in a screening survey and a study questionnaire. Recovered participants in ImmuneRACE Cohort 3 were defined as having two consecutive negative NP/OP PCR tests, clearance from a healthcare professional, or resolution of symptoms. In the prospective study, mobile phlebotomists collected whole blood, serum and a nasopharyngeal or oropharyngeal swab from each participant. Additional blood draws and questionnaires over an approximately two-month period could optionally be provided by prospective study participants. Blood samples from the prospective study were shipped frozen or at room temperature prior to DNA extraction.

This TCR was sampled from a woman aged 40 to 50 who had recovered from COVID-19. What was sequenced was PBMCs or T cells enriched from blood (not recorded which).

The DNA sequence follows: TGTGCCAGTACCTATTCCCAGGGTTTTGGAAACACCATATATTTT. It translates as CASTYSQGFGNTIYF. The chain couples TRBV19 to TRBJ1-3; the D gene is possibly TRBD1, with 5 bases matching. Inclusive of the bounding cysteine and phenylalanine, the CDR3 is 15 residues long. This entry keeps only the CDR3 DNA: 45 bases, framed from base 1. For CDR1 and CDR2, the germline V gene (reference sequence) lists LNHDA and SQIVND. The junction shows trimming of 7 bases on V and 3 bases on J, plus 16 bases between the germline ends.